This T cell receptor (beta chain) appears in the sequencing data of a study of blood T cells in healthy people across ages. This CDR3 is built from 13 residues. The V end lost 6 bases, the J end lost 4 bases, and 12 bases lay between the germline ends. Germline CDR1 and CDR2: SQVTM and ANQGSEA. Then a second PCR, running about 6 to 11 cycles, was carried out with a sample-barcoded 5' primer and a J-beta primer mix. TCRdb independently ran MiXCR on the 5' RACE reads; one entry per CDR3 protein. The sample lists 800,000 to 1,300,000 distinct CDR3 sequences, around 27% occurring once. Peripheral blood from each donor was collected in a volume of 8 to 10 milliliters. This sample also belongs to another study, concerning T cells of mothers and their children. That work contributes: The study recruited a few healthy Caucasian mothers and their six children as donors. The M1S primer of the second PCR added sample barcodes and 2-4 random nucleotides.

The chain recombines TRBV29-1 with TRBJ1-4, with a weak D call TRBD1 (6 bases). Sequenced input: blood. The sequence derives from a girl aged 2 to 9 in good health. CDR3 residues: CSVKDSLNEKLFF. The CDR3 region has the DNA TGCAGCGTGAAGGACAGTCTTAATGAAAAACTGTTTTTT.